The subject of this entry is one TCR beta chain. The antigen remains undetermined. V was cut by 3 bases and J by 4 bases, with 12 bases left in between. This CDR3 is 14 amino acids long. The data were taken from a study of T cells after yellow fever vaccination. Study-wide findings and caveats: From the bulk population, abundant clonotypes could contaminate and appear within FACS-sorted repertoires. Boosting was followed by the reappearance of most primary-vaccination clones (about 97% CD4, about 90% CD8).

Using its own MiXCR run on the 5' RACE reads, TCRdb lists one record per CDR3 protein. The sample shows 500,000 to 650,000 distinct CDR3 sequences, 17% of them seen only once. This TCR derives from a man between 18 and 29 years old who received the YFV17D yellow fever vaccine. This sample comprised PBMCs, obtained 5 days after the first yellow fever vaccination. The V gene is TRBV12-3 or TRBV12-4, the J gene TRBJ1-1, with D perhaps matching TRBD1 (6 bases). The DNA of the CDR3 is TGTGCCAGCAGTTTCGGGGGGGGGCCCACTGAAGCTTTCTTT. Its translation: CASSFGGGPTEAFF.